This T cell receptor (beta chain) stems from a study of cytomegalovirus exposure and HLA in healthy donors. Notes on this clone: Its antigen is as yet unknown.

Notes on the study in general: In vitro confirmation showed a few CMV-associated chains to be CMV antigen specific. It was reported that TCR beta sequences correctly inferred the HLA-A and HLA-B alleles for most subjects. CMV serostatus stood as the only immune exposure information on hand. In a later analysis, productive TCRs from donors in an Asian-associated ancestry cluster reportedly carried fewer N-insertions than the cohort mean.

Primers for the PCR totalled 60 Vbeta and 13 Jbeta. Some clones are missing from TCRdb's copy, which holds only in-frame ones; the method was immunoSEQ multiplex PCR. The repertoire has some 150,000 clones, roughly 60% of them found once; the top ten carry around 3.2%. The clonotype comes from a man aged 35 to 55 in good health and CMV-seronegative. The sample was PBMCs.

Written as DNA, the CDR3 is TGCGCCAGCAGTGTGACAGACGATCTAATCTACAATGAGCAGTTCTTC. Protein: CASSVTDDLIYNEQFF. The chain recombines TRBV10-1 with TRBJ2-1; TRBD1 might be the D (5 bases). Trimming stripped 4 bases from V and 3 bases from J, with 16 bases between. The CDR3 length is 16 residues. Germline CDR1 WNHNN, CDR2 SYGVQD (reference sequence).